This T cell receptor beta chain originates from a study of response to subunit inactivated influenza vaccine. This clonotype appeared a few times. Its antigen is unidentified. A read error may be the cause here, since a much bigger clone is one base away. Study-wide results and limits: Researchers suggested that each seasonal influenza vaccination recruits few new T cells.

TCRdb redid the calling of the RT-PCR reads with MiXCR, one entry per CDR3 protein. The sample has some 200,000 distinct CDR3 sequences, about 12% seen once; the top ten hold 25% to 30%. The CDR3 is 14 amino acids. Between the trimmed V and J ends, which lost 0 bases and 7 bases, there was a span of 13 bases. Germline V CDR1 and CDR2: DFQATT, SNEGSKA (reference sequence). These data were likewise used in another study, on T cells expressing NK-cell markers. From that paper: UMI-tagged 5'RACE template switching yielded the TCR beta cDNA. The CD3+CD56-NKG2C+ fraction was also led by these clonotypes in a few donors.

The TCR was taken from a man in his fifties who received an inactivated influenza vaccine. The chain combines TRBV20-1 with TRBJ2-1; the D gene is possibly TRBD2 (6 bases). Sequenced material: CD8+ T cells sorted from PBMCs, taken roughly 13 days after vaccination. This chain's CDR3 is CSARDLDGGNEQFF. The DNA of the CDR3 is TGCAGTGCTAGAGATCTAGACGGGGGTAATGAGCAGTTCTTC.